The entry that follows covers one T cell receptor (beta chain) sequence. What it binds is unknown. The sample belongs to a study of cytomegalovirus exposure and HLA in healthy donors. Germline CDR1 reads MNHEY; CDR2 reads SVGAGI. This CDR3 comprises 15 residues. The germline V and J ends were trimmed by 4 bases and 1 base, with 13 bases remaining between them. Study-level findings and limits: The authors later found TCR association rates varying by HLA locus, with DRB1 most and HLA-C fewest. In vitro work confirmed that three CMV-associated chains recognize CMV antigens. One later analysis reportedly identified an Asian-associated ancestry cluster that showed fewer N-insertions than the approximately 700-donor mean. As immune exposure information, only CMV serostatus was available.

PCR amplification relied on 60 Vbeta primers (plus 13 Jbeta primers). Clones were sequenced by immunoSEQ multiplex PCR, and TCRdb holds only the in-frame ones, with some missing. This sample carries about 200,000 clones, over 70% of them seen once, and the ten largest clones take roughly 1.7%. The chain links TRBV6-5 to TRBJ1-1, with D uncertain. The sequence derives from a middle-aged man in good health and CMV-seropositive. Sample: PBMCs. DNA of the CDR3: TGTGCCAGCAGTTCCCCGGGTTCCCCGAACACTGAAGCTTTCTTT. It is translated as CASSSPGSPNTEAFF.